This T cell receptor (beta chain) was captured by sequencing in a study of T cell responses to AZD1222 COVID-19 vaccine. Germline loops: CDR1 SGHVS, CDR2 FQNEAQ. V was pared by 5 bases and J by 4 bases, with 17 bases between. The CDR3 extends over 15 amino acids. Study-wide findings and caveats: Clonal diversity was possibly underestimated, and white British individuals and females predominated among donors. Spike-specific TCR breadth rose after two AZD1222 doses, and depth rose as well.

Note on this clone: Its specificity is unknown.

Clones were read by immunoSEQ multiplex PCR, and TCRdb kept only the in-frame ones, dropping some. The table includes some 99,000 clones, roughly 90% detected once. This specimen was peripheral blood, taken on day 0 of AZD1222 vaccination. The J gene is TRBJ1-2, the V gene TRBV7-8; TRBD1 might be the D (6 bases). This TCR was sampled from an adult in good health. The DNA of the CDR3 is TGTGCCAGCAGCGGATGGGGGGCTAGGGGCTATGGCTACACCTTC. Amino acids: CASSGWGARGYGYTF.